The 29 T cell receptor beta chains below were found in one sample sequenced in a study of cytomegalovirus exposure and HLA in healthy donors. The PCR ran on 60 Vbeta and 13 Jbeta primers. Clones were sequenced by immunoSEQ multiplex PCR, and TCRdb holds only the in-frame ones, with some missing. The data show 30,000 to 45,000 clones, with about 53% seen just once and about 6.1% held by the top ten. The material sequenced was PBMCs. These receptors all come from a middle-aged woman in good health and CMV-seropositive.

V gene TRBV5-4 combines with J gene TRBJ1-6, with 11 bases that match TRBD1. After removal of 4 bases from V and 6 bases from J, the junction contained 6 bases not matched to a gene. The CDR3 spans 16 residues. Germline V gives CDR1 SGHNT, CDR2 YYREEE (reference sequence). CDR3 sequence: CASSPGTGGPNSPLHF. CDR3 DNA sequence: TGTGCCAGCAGCCCCGGGACAGGGGGACCTAATTCACCCCTCCACTTT.

CDR3 region: CASRIPGLAARDTQYF. The CDR3 DNA follows: TGTGCCAGCAGGATCCCGGGACTAGCGGCTCGAGATACGCAGTATTTT. This sequence joins TRBV7-2 and TRBJ2-3; TRBD2 aligns across 11 bases. V was pared by 6 bases and J by 5 bases, with 10 bases of the junction left unmatched. Germline-derived CDR1 and CDR2 are SGHTA and FQGNSA. CDR3 length: 16 amino acids. Full variable domain (rest looked up from reference TRBV7-2 and TRBJ2-3): GAGVSQSPSNKVTEKGKDVELRCDPISGHTALYWYRQSLGQGLEFLIYFQGNSAPDKSGLPSDRFSAERTGGSVSTLTIQRTQQEDSAVYLCASRIPGLAARDTQYFGPGTRLTVL.

A single count supports this clone. The chain links TRBV6-5 to TRBJ2-7; D possibly corresponds to TRBD2 (6 bases). Germline CDR1 is MNHEY and CDR2 is SVGAGI. Trimming shortened V by 0 bases and J by 6 bases, and 9 bases separated the two germline ends. The CDR3 has 13 amino acids. CDR3 DNA sequence: TGTGCCAGCAGTTACTCGTGGAGGGCCGAGCAGTACTTC. Translated, it gives CASSYSWRAEQYF.

The rearrangement joins TRBV4-2 to TRBJ1-2; the D is unclear. CDR1 and CDR2 (germline): LGHNA, YNFKEQ. The length of the CDR3 is 15 residues. V was trimmed by 4 bases and J by 0 bases, leaving 12 bases between them. CDR3 coding DNA: TGTGCCAGCAGCCCAAGTTCGGTTTCTAACTATGGCTACACCTTC. Translated: CASSPSSVSNYGYTF.

The chain employs TRBV30 and TRBJ1-5, with 9 bases matching TRBD1. Germline V gene lookup returns CDR1 GTSNPN and CDR2 SVGIG (reference sequence). The CDR3 sequence is 18 residues long. The V segment lost 0 bases and the J segment 2 bases; nucleotides outside the gene matches: 11. DNA for the CDR3: TGTGCCTGGAGTGTACGGTACAGGGGGCTCGGGGGCAATCAGCCCCAGCATTTT. Its translation is CAWSVRYRGLGGNQPQHF.

This rearrangement joins TRBV6-5 to TRBJ2-2; D remains ambiguous. CDR1 is MNHEY and CDR2 is SVGAGI in the germline V gene. The V gene lost 7 bases and the J gene lost 6 bases, with 9 bases spanning the gap. This CDR3 comprises 12 residues. The CDR3 bases are TGTGCCAGCAAAGTGGGCTCCGGGGAGCTGTTTTTT. As protein: CASKVGSGELFF.

The chain couples TRBV4-2 to TRBJ1-3; a weak D match, TRBD1 (6 bases). Trimming stripped 2 bases from V and 0 bases from J, with 11 bases between. CDR1 and CDR2 (germline): LGHNA, YNFKEQ. There are 16 residues in the CDR3. Here the CDR3 DNA reads TGTGCCAGCAGCCAACCGGACAGCTACTCTGGAAACACCATATATTTT. Amino acids: CASSQPDSYSGNTIYF.

This sequence joins TRBV15 and TRBJ1-4; maybe TRBD1 (5 bases). The CDR3 runs 15 residues. The germline CDR1 and CDR2 sequences are LNHNV and YYDKDF (reference sequence). The V end lost 1 base, the J end lost 3 bases, and 9 bases lay between the germline ends. This CDR3 is CATSRGGGSNEKLFF. The DNA for the CDR3 is TGTGCCACCAGCAGAGGCGGGGGATCTAATGAAAAACTGTTTTTT.

This chain uses TRBV10-1 with TRBJ2-3, with TRBD2 matching over 8 bases. The CDR3 covers 14 residues. Germline values: CDR1 WNHNN, CDR2 SYGVQD (reference sequence). V shed 8 bases, J shed 2 bases, and the junction held 6 bases outside the gene matches. CDR3 sequence reads: CASGSGDHTDTQYF. For the CDR3, the DNA is TGCGCCAGCGGTAGCGGGGACCACACAGATACGCAGTATTTT.

This clone has just a few counts. The V gene is TRBV6-1, the J gene TRBJ1-1; TRBD1 aligns across 10 bases. This CDR3 spans 15 amino acids. V dropped 6 bases and J dropped 11; count of bases not matched to a gene: 15. The germline CDR1 and CDR2 sequences are MNHNS and SASEGT. DNA for the CDR3: TGTGCCAGCAGGGACAGGGGGTCGCCTAAGAGTGGGGCTTTCTTT. Translation: CASRDRGSPKSGAFF.

In this sample, this clone turned up a few times. This chain links TRBV25-1 with TRBJ1-6; D is perhaps TRBD1 (6 bases). Germline V gives CDR1 MGHDK, CDR2 SYGVNS. V was shortened by 1 base and J by 5 bases, with 12 bases between the two germline ends. The length of the CDR3 is 16 residues. CDR3 sequence (DNA): TGTGCCAGCAGTGAATTTGGGGGGGCGGATAATTCACCCCTCCACTTT. This sequence encodes CASSEFGGADNSPLHF.

The V call is TRBV7-8, the J call TRBJ2-3, with 8 bases fitting TRBD2. The V and J ends lost 5 bases and 1 base, in that order; junction bases with no gene match: 5. This CDR3 spans 15 amino acids. Looked up from germline, CDR1 is SGHVS and CDR2 is FQNEAQ. The CDR3 DNA reads as TGTGCCAGCAGCCTCGGGACTAGGGGCACAGATACGCAGTATTTT. It yields the protein CASSLGTRGTDTQYF.

This clone has only a few counts. The rearrangement links TRBV7-9 to TRBJ2-7; D is perhaps TRBD2 (7 bases). V was cut by 3 bases and J by 7 bases, with 16 bases left in between. The CDR3 has 14 residues. Germline CDR1 reads SEHNR; CDR2 reads FQNEAQ (reference sequence). The CDR3 protein is CASSLGGQGGEQYF. The CDR3, as DNA: TGTGCCAGCAGCTTGGGGGGGCAGGGCGGTGAGCAGTACTTC.

The chain uses TRBV7-2 and TRBJ1-2; 7 bases agree with TRBD1. Trimming cost V 5 bases and J 5 bases; bases outside gene matches: 14. The CDR3 has 16 residues. Germline V lookup: CDR1 SGHTA, CDR2 FQGNSA. Here the CDR3 reads CASSRSIVPGGYGYTF. CDR3 in DNA: TGTGCCAGCAGCCGAAGCATAGTACCAGGGGGTTATGGCTACACCTTC. Full variable domain (outside the CDR3, taken from reference TRBV7-2 and TRBJ1-2): GAGVSQSPSNKVTEKGKDVELRCDPISGHTALYWYRQSLGQGLEFLIYFQGNSAPDKSGLPSDRFSAERTGGSVSTLTIQRTQQEDSAVYLCASSRSIVPGGYGYTFGSGTRLTVV.

V gene TRBV7-2 combines with J gene TRBJ1-6; the D gene is possibly TRBD1 (6 bases). The CDR3 runs 15 residues. Germline loops: CDR1 SGHTA, CDR2 FQGNSA. The V gene lost 2 bases and the J gene lost 7 bases, with 12 bases spanning the gap. The DNA for the CDR3 is TGTGCCAGCAGCTTATTGGGGCAGGGGAATTCACCCCTCCACTTT. It is translated as CASSLLGQGNSPLHF. Looking up the rest from reference TRBV7-2 and TRBJ1-6 gives the full variable domain: GAGVSQSPSNKVTEKGKDVELRCDPISGHTALYWYRQSLGQGLEFLIYFQGNSAPDKSGLPSDRFSAERTGGSVSTLTIQRTQQEDSAVYLCASSLLGQGNSPLHFGNGTRLTVT.

The CDR3 DNA follows: TGTGCCAGCAGCTCCGGGACACTATCCTACGAGCAGTACTTC. It encodes CASSSGTLSYEQYF. The chain is built from TRBV7-9 and TRBJ2-7, with a weak D call TRBD1 (6 bases). V lost 4 bases and J 1 base, leaving 11 bases between the germline ends. This CDR3 region has 14 residues. Germline V gene data show CDR1 as SEHNR and CDR2 as FQNEAQ (reference sequence).

The rearrangement uses TRBV7-3 and TRBJ1-1, with D perhaps matching TRBD1 (6 bases). In germline, CDR1 is SGHTA, CDR2 FQGTGA. Trimming took off 2 bases at V and 4 bases at J, with 11 bases between the two ends. There are 14 residues in the CDR3. The CDR3 nucleotides read TGTGCCAGCAGCTTAGGGGGCTCGGGCACTGAAGCTTTCTTT. It encodes CASSLGGSGTEAFF.

The V gene is TRBV29-1, the J gene TRBJ2-2; D remains unclear. The CDR3 has 14 residues. V lost 5 bases and J lost 0, with 10 bases in between. Per the germline V gene, CDR1 is SQVTM and CDR2 is ANQGSEA. The CDR3 DNA is TGCAGCGTTTTGGGCTACACGAACACCGGGGAGCTGTTTTTT. It specifies CSVLGYTNTGELFF.

This chain links TRBV10-3 with TRBJ1-5; D is possibly TRBD1 (5 bases). CDR3 length: 12 amino acids. The ends were cut back, 6 bases at V and 5 bases at J, with 8 bases in the middle. Per the germline V gene, CDR1 is ENHRY and CDR2 is SYGVKD. The CDR3 sequence is CAIRGEDQPQHF. DNA of the CDR3: TGTGCCATCAGGGGGGAGGATCAGCCCCAGCATTTT.

This chain links TRBV6-1 with TRBJ2-7; TRBD1 aligns across 8 bases. This CDR3 comprises 15 residues. V lost 4 bases, J lost 4 bases, and 9 bases stayed unmatched. CDR1 and CDR2 (germline): MNHNS, SASEGT. CDR3 sequence reads: CASSGDWTGRYEQYF. In DNA, the CDR3 is TGTGCCAGCAGTGGGGACTGGACAGGGAGGTACGAGCAGTACTTC.

This clone was found a few times. V and J are TRBV7-2 and TRBJ1-6; 10 bases align to TRBD1. V trimming: 1 base; J trimming: 10 bases; junction bases outside the gene matches: 7. The CDR3 has 16 amino acids. From germline, CDR1 is SGHTA and CDR2 FQGNSA. CDR3 amino acids: CASSLVGTGAGSPLHF. For the CDR3, the DNA is TGTGCCAGCAGCTTAGTCGGGACAGGGGCTGGGTCACCCCTCCACTTT.

The CDR3 DNA reads TGTGCCAGCAGCCCCGACAGGGAACGTTTCTATGGCTACACCTTC. Its protein product is CASSPDRERFYGYTF. The rearrangement links TRBV6-1 to TRBJ1-2; 7 nucleotides match TRBD1. CDR1 MNHNS and CDR2 SASEGT come from the germline V gene. Trimming cost V 6 bases and J 4 bases; bases outside gene matches: 11. CDR3 size: 15 residues.

This clone was found a few times. The genes are TRBV7-6 and TRBJ2-1; perhaps TRBD1 as D (6 bases). Trimming took 5 bases from V and 10 from J, leaving 9 bases between them. Germline CDR1 SGHVS, CDR2 FNYEAQ. The CDR3 is 11 amino acids. CDR3 bases: TGTGCCAGCAGCCTCCAGGGGGAGCAGTTCTTC. Its protein product is CASSLQGEQFF.

The V gene is TRBV7-9, the J gene TRBJ2-7; maybe TRBD1 (5 bases). This CDR3 comprises 15 residues. Germline values: CDR1 SEHNR, CDR2 FQNEAQ (reference sequence). Trimming took 4 bases from V and 2 from J, leaving 15 bases between them. The CDR3 is CASSYIVGAAYEQYF. Here the CDR3 DNA reads TGTGCCAGCAGCTACATAGTTGGGGCGGCCTACGAGCAGTACTTC.

This chain links TRBV2 with TRBJ2-2; TRBD1 is a possible D gene (6 bases). Germline V CDR1 and CDR2: SNHLY, FYNNEI. Trimming pared 5 bases from V and 2 bases from J, leaving 15 bases between. This CDR3 comprises 16 residues. This CDR3 reads CASSPQGISNTGELFF. The CDR3 DNA reads TGTGCCAGCAGTCCCCAGGGGATCAGTAACACCGGGGAGCTGTTTTTT. Together with reference TRBV2 and TRBJ2-2, the CDR3 gives the full variable domain: EPEVTQTPSHQVTQMGQEVILRCVPISNHLYFYWYRQILGQKVEFLVSFYNNEISEKSEIFDDQFSVERPDGSNFTLKIRSTKLEDSAMYFCASSPQGISNTGELFFGEGSRLTVL.

This clone was observed a single time. The chain has TRBV28 and TRBJ2-3; 11 bases are a match to TRBD1. The length of the CDR3 is 17 residues. Germline V lookup: CDR1 MDHEN, CDR2 SYDVKM. V gave up 5 bases and J gave up 3 bases; unmatched junction bases: 10. In DNA form, the CDR3 reads TGTGCCAGCAGTCCAGTCCGGACAGGGGGCCGGACAGATACGCAGTATTTT. It specifies CASSPVRTGGRTDTQYF. Complete variable domain (other parts from reference TRBV28 and TRBJ2-3): DVKVTQSSRYLVKRTGEKVFLECVQDMDHENMFWYRQDPGLGLRLIYFSYDVKMKEKGDIPEGYSVSREKKERFSLILESASTNQTSMYLCASSPVRTGGRTDTQYFGPGTRLTVL.

The chain has TRBV2 and TRBJ2-5; 12 positions match TRBD2. From germline, CDR1 is SNHLY and CDR2 FYNNEI. Unmatched junction bases numbered 8, after V lost 8 bases and J lost 1 base. CDR3 size: 16 residues. CDR3 residues: CASGLRLAGAQETQYF. The CDR3 DNA sequence: TGTGCCAGCGGCCTGCGACTAGCGGGGGCCCAAGAGACCCAGTACTTC.

This rearrangement joins TRBV7-2 to TRBJ2-5; a weak D match, TRBD2 (6 bases). In germline, CDR1 is SGHTA, CDR2 FQGNSA. The germline V and J ends were trimmed by 1 base and 7 bases, with 22 bases remaining between them. The CDR3 contains 17 residues. The CDR3 loop reads CASSLENPGLPAGTQYF. The CDR3 nucleotides are TGTGCCAGCAGCTTAGAGAACCCAGGACTACCAGCAGGGACCCAGTACTTC.

The chain links TRBV19 to TRBJ1-1; 9 nucleotides agree with TRBD1. The germline V gene encodes CDR1 LNHDA and CDR2 SQIVND (reference sequence). V shed 8 bases, J shed 5 bases, and the junction held 6 bases outside the gene matches. The CDR3 is 13 amino acids. CDR3 nucleotide sequence: TGTGCCAGTGCCGCGACAGGGGGGACTGAAGCTTTCTTT. Translating it yields CASAATGGTEAFF.